The 23 T cell receptor beta chains in this list originate from one sample, sequenced in a study of blood T cell repertoires in COVID-19. The table came from immunoSEQ multiplex PCR; TCRdb's copy has only in-frame clones and leaves some out. This sample has roughly 57,000 clones, with 77% found just once. The sequencing sample was made of peripheral blood. These receptors all come from a man aged 70-80 years with active or convalescent COVID-19.

The chain uses TRBV11-3 and TRBJ2-5; 13 bases align to TRBD2. Trimming took 4 bases from V and 2 from J; bases not matched to a gene: 4. Germline CDR1 SGHNT, CDR2 YENEEA. The CDR3 runs to 16 residues. In DNA form, the CDR3 reads TGTGCCAGCAGCTCGGGACTAGCGGGATTACAAGAGACCCAGTACTTC. This gives the protein CASSSGLAGLQETQYF.

The rearrangement joins TRBV7-2 to TRBJ2-5; TRBD2 aligns across 9 bases. CDR1 and CDR2 from the germline V gene are SGHTA and FQGNSA. The ends lost 4 bases at V and 5 bases at J; junction bases unmatched: 5. The CDR3 spans 14 residues. CDR3 nucleotides: TGTGCCAGCAGCTCCGGACTAGCGTGGGAGACCCAGTACTTC. It encodes CASSSGLAWETQYF. The variable domain in full, with the rest retrieved from reference TRBV7-2 and TRBJ2-5, is GAGVSQSPSNKVTEKGKDVELRCDPISGHTALYWYRQSLGQGLEFLIYFQGNSAPDKSGLPSDRFSAERTGGSVSTLTIQRTQQEDSAVYLCASSSGLAWETQYFGPGTRLLVL.

V and J are TRBV9 and TRBJ1-2, with D tentatively TRBD1 (6 bases). The CDR3 consists of 14 residues. Per germline, CDR1 SGDLS and CDR2 YYNGEE. The germline V and J ends were trimmed by 4 bases and 8 bases, with 18 bases remaining between them. CDR3 amino acids: CASSIQTGSLGYTF. For the CDR3, the DNA is TGTGCCAGCAGCATACAGACAGGCTCTCTCGGCTACACCTTC.

Of note for this clone: Other DNA variants within this sample encode the same CDR3. The J gene is TRBJ1-2, the V gene TRBV7-2, with 7 bases aligning to TRBD1. Germline CDR1 and CDR2: SGHTA and FQGNSA. Trimming at V came to 4 bases and at J to 4 bases, leaving 3 bases not matched to a gene. This CDR3 contains 13 residues. CDR3 sequence (DNA): TGTGCCAGCAGCTCCAGACAGGGCTATGGCTACACCTTC. It specifies CASSSRQGYGYTF.

The J gene is TRBJ2-3, the V gene TRBV4-3, with 7 nucleotides matching TRBD2. The V segment lost 4 bases and the J segment 3 bases; nucleotides outside the gene matches: 7. Germline V gene data show CDR1 as LGHNA and CDR2 as YSLEER. The CDR3 sequence is 15 residues long. The CDR3 reads CASSLKPRETDTQYF. The CDR3 region has the DNA TGCGCCAGCAGCCTAAAACCGCGGGAGACAGATACGCAGTATTTT.

The gene calls are TRBV9 and TRBJ1-1; no firm D call. Germline V CDR1 and CDR2: SGDLS, YYNGEE. V lost 0 bases and J 1 base, leaving 4 bases between the germline ends. CDR3 length: 13 amino acids. CDR3 amino acids: CASSVEQNTEAFF. The DNA for the CDR3 is TGTGCCAGCAGCGTAGAGCAGAACACTGAAGCTTTCTTT.

This rearrangement joins TRBV4-3 to TRBJ1-2; D unclear. Germline assignment: CDR1 LGHNA and CDR2 YSLEER. Trimming took off 3 bases at V and 4 bases at J, with 15 bases between the two ends. The CDR3 spans 15 residues. The CDR3 loop is CASSHLSGEAYGYTF. The CDR3 DNA reads as TGCGCCAGCAGCCACTTGAGCGGGGAAGCCTATGGCTACACCTTC.

The rearrangement joins TRBV7-8 to TRBJ2-1; TRBD2 is a possible D gene (5 bases). V lost 1 base and J lost 7, with 17 bases in between. Looked up from germline, CDR1 is SGHVS and CDR2 is FQNEAQ. CDR3 length: 16 amino acids. The CDR3 is CASSLDFTGFLNEQFF. The CDR3 nucleotides are TGTGCCAGCAGCTTAGATTTTACGGGATTCCTGAATGAGCAGTTCTTC.

This chain joins TRBV12-5 and TRBJ1-1; D may be TRBD1 (6 bases). Trimming left V 7 bases short and J 5 bases short, with 14 bases between. From germline, CDR1 is LGHNT and CDR2 FRNRAP. The CDR3 runs 13 residues. The CDR3 bases are TGTGCTAGTGACAGGGACGGGCAGACTGAAGCTTTCTTT. This sequence encodes CASDRDGQTEAFF.

V and J are TRBV11-3 and TRBJ2-5; weak D call: TRBD1 (5 bases). Looked up from germline, CDR1 is SGHNT and CDR2 is YENEEA. The CDR3 consists of 12 residues. V gave up 7 bases and J gave up 5 bases, with 11 bases separating them. The CDR3 sequence is CASKRGRETQYF. CDR3 bases: TGTGCCAGCAAAAGGGGCAGGGAGACCCAGTACTTC.

This clone was detected a few times. This chain connects TRBV30 to TRBJ1-2; TRBD1 aligns across 9 bases. The CDR3 length is 15 residues. CDR1 is GTSNPN, CDR2 SVGIG, per germline (reference sequence). V gave up 3 bases and J gave up 4 bases; unmatched junction bases: 9. CDR3 bases: TGTGCCTGGAGGCGGACAGGGGTCTTTCCCTATGGCTACACCTTC. Amino acids: CAWRRTGVFPYGYTF.

The J gene is TRBJ2-2, the V gene TRBV7-2; D gene unclear. The CDR3 runs 13 residues. Germline V gene sequence: CDR1 SGHTA, CDR2 FQGNSA. The germline V and J ends were trimmed by 5 bases and 7 bases, with 11 bases remaining between them. CDR3 sequence reads: CASSKMSGGELFF. The CDR3 coding sequence is TGTGCCAGCAGCAAAATGTCCGGCGGGGAGCTGTTTTTT.

The V and J genes are TRBV29-1 and TRBJ2-3; TRBD2 agrees at 7 bases. Germline V gives CDR1 SQVTM, CDR2 ANQGSEA. V gave up 5 bases and J gave up 6 bases; unmatched junction bases: 14. CDR3 length equals 15 residues. Here the CDR3 reads CSVPLGGGAWDTQYF. CDR3 nucleotide sequence: TGCAGCGTTCCCTTGGGGGGGGGTGCATGGGATACGCAGTATTTT.

The chain employs TRBV6-2 or TRBV6-3 and TRBJ1-5, with 7 bases matching TRBD1. The germline V gene has CDR1 MNHEY and CDR2 SVGEGT. There are 13 residues in the CDR3. The J segment lost 5 bases and the V segment lost 4 bases, leaving 2 bases of the junction unmatched. The DNA of the CDR3 is TGTGCCAGCAGTTTGACAGGGCATCAGCCCCAGCATTTT. Protein: CASSLTGHQPQHF.

V gene TRBV28 combines with J gene TRBJ2-6; TRBD1 might be the D (5 bases). Per germline, CDR1 MDHEN and CDR2 SYDVKM. The CDR3 length is 18 residues. V lost 5 bases and J lost 1, with 18 bases in between. CDR3: CASSTTRQSSSGANVLTF. Here the CDR3 DNA reads TGTGCCAGCAGTACCACTCGACAGAGCAGTTCTGGGGCCAACGTCCTGACTTTC.

The chain employs TRBV30 and TRBJ2-7; 8 bases align to TRBD1. CDR1 is GTSNPN and CDR2 is SVGIG in the germline V gene (reference sequence). J was trimmed by 2 bases and V by 5 bases; bases with no gene match: 2. The CDR3 covers 12 residues. The chain's CDR3 is CAWGQGTYEQYF. DNA of the CDR3: TGTGCCTGGGGACAGGGTACCTACGAGCAGTACTTC.

The chain links TRBV7-3 to TRBJ2-1, with 11 bases matching TRBD2. Germline values: CDR1 SGHTA, CDR2 FQGTGA. The J segment lost 5 bases and the V segment lost 3 bases, leaving 3 bases of the junction unmatched. The CDR3 sequence is 15 residues long. DNA of the CDR3: TGTGCCAGCAGCTTCGGACTAGCGGGCAACAATGAGCAGTTCTTC. Translating gives CASSFGLAGNNEQFF.

This clone came up once. The chain joins TRBV11-3 to TRBJ1-3; D might be TRBD1 (6 bases). Germline loops: CDR1 SGHNT, CDR2 YENEEA. The CDR3 totals 16 residues. Trimming took off 0 bases at V and 4 bases at J, with 13 bases between the two ends. The CDR3 is CASSLEVGAAGNTIYF. CDR3 DNA sequence: TGTGCCAGCAGCTTAGAGGTGGGGGCAGCCGGAAACACCATATATTTT.

This chain links TRBV3-1 (or the pseudogene TRBV3-2) with TRBJ2-3; 11 bases are a match to TRBD2. The V and J ends lost 1 base and 4 bases, in that order; junction bases with no gene match: 7. In germline, CDR1 is LGHDT, CDR2 YNNKEL (reference sequence). CDR3 length: 17 amino acids. The CDR3, as DNA: TGTGCCAGCAGCCAAGGTTTAGCGGGGGGGGGCGCAGATACGCAGTATTTT. Protein: CASSQGLAGGGADTQYF.

The rearrangement uses TRBV28 and TRBJ2-7; TRBD1 matches at 9 bases. The trim removed 5 bases at V and 3 bases at J, leaving 5 bases unmatched. CDR3 size: 14 residues. Germline CDR1 is MDHEN and CDR2 is SYDVKM. The DNA of the CDR3 is TGTGCCAGCAGTCGCCGGGACAGGGACTACGAGCAGTACTTC. This codes for CASSRRDRDYEQYF.

The CDR3 is CATSDQSSVQETQYF. CDR3 in DNA: TGTGCCACCAGTGATCAGTCGTCAGTTCAAGAGACCCAGTACTTC. The genes are TRBV24-1 and TRBJ2-5; D gene ambiguous. The CDR3 has 15 residues. Deletions cut 3 bases from V and 2 bases from J, with 12 bases between. Germline loops: CDR1 KGHDR, CDR2 SFDVKD.

The chain is built from TRBV4-2 and TRBJ2-7; D uncertain. The CDR3 totals 14 residues. The V end was cut by 0 bases, the J end by 1 base, with 7 bases between. The germline V gene encodes CDR1 LGHNA and CDR2 YNFKEQ. The CDR3 protein is CASSQEAESYEQYF. The DNA of the CDR3 is TGTGCCAGCAGCCAAGAGGCGGAGTCCTACGAGCAGTACTTC.

The genes are TRBV6-5 and TRBJ2-3; 7 bases fit TRBD2. V gave up 6 bases and J gave up 0 bases; unmatched junction bases: 6. The CDR3 length is 15 residues. Germline assignment: CDR1 MNHEY and CDR2 SVGAGI. The CDR3 spells CASRYQAGSTDTQYF. As DNA, the CDR3 is TGTGCCAGCAGATACCAAGCGGGGAGCACAGATACGCAGTATTTT.